Listed below are T cell receptor beta chains from one sample, sequenced in a study of shared clonotypes between healthy human individuals. Only in-frame clones appear in the TCRdb table, and some are missing; sequencing was by immunoSEQ multiplex PCR. The sample yields 550,000 to 600,000 clones, 98% seen once. The source material was naive CD8+ T cells sorted from blood. The receptors stem from a man aged 25-40 years in good health. Both conserved end residues are part of each CDR3. Fields, in order: V gene, clone size, D gene, J gene, CDR3 protein, CDR3 DNA. A D gene is named only where the DNA matches it firmly. Clone size, where shown, is once, few, many, or a class for clones that have expanded.

V: TRBV6-1
size: .
D: .
J: TRBJ2-7
CDR3: CASSETLNPYEQYF
DNA: TGTGCCAGCAGTGAAACCTTGAATCCGTACGAGCAGTACTTC

V: TRBV7-9
size: .
D: TRBD2
J: TRBJ2-7
CDR3: CASTGGLADTYEQYF
DNA: TGTGCCAGCACCGGGGGACTAGCGGATACCTACGAGCAGTACTTC

V: TRBV10-2
size: .
D: .
J: TRBJ2-5
CDR3: CASRDGLQETQYF
DNA: TGCGCCAGCAGGGACGGACTCCAAGAGACCCAGTACTTC

V: TRBV27
size: .
D: .
J: TRBJ2-7
CDR3: CASGTAVVYEQYF
DNA: TGTGCCAGCGGAACTGCAGTTGTGTACGAGCAGTACTTC

V: TRBV7-2
size: .
D: .
J: TRBJ2-7
CDR3: CASSFGVLAYEQYF
DNA: TGTGCCAGCAGCTTCGGGGTCCTAGCCTACGAGCAGTACTTC

V: TRBV27
size: .
D: TRBD1
J: TRBJ2-7
CDR3: CASRLTGSYEQYF
DNA: TGTGCCAGCCGTCTGACAGGGAGCTACGAGCAGTACTTC

V: TRBV7-8
size: .
D: .
J: TRBJ2-7
CDR3: CAQGPSGYEQYF
DNA: TGTGCCCAGGGGCCTAGCGGCTACGAGCAGTACTTC

V: TRBV27
size: .
D: TRBD2
J: TRBJ2-1
CDR3: CASSSGGPWNEQFF
DNA: TGTGCCAGCAGCTCGGGAGGGCCATGGAATGAGCAGTTCTTC

V: TRBV11-2
size: .
D: .
J: TRBJ2-4
CDR3: CASSSRGNIQYF
DNA: TGTGCCAGCAGCTCCCGGGGGAACATTCAGTACTTC

V: TRBV7-6
size: .
D: .
J: TRBJ2-1
CDR3: CASSLVELAGNEQFF
DNA: TGTGCCAGCAGCTTAGTTGAGCTAGCCGGCAATGAGCAGTTCTTC

V: TRBV28
size: .
D: TRBD2
J: TRBJ2-2
CDR3: CASHKGLLNTGELFF
DNA: TGTGCCAGCCATAAGGGACTACTGAACACCGGGGAGCTGTTTTTT

V: TRBV7-9
size: .
D: TRBD2
J: TRBJ2-3
CDR3: CASSFSGSSDTQYF
DNA: TGTGCCAGCAGCTTTAGCGGGAGTTCAGATACGCAGTATTTT

V: TRBV29-1
size: .
D: TRBD2
J: TRBJ2-1
CDR3: CSVVRDYNYNEQFF
DNA: TGCAGCGTGGTCCGGGACTACAACTACAATGAGCAGTTCTTC

V: TRBV5-1
size: .
D: TRBD1
J: TRBJ2-1
CDR3: CASSGGQGAVSYNEQFF
DNA: TGCGCCAGCAGCGGGGGACAGGGGGCTGTTTCCTACAATGAGCAGTTCTTC

V: TRBV11-2
size: .
D: .
J: TRBJ2-5
CDR3: CASSLDSYPGVQETQYF
DNA: TGTGCCAGCAGCTTAGATAGTTACCCAGGGGTCCAAGAGACCCAGTACTTC

V: TRBV10-2
size: .
D: .
J: TRBJ2-1
CDR3: CASSEGYQGQFF
DNA: TGCGCCAGCAGTGAAGGCTACCAGGGGCAGTTCTTC

V: TRBV7-9
size: .
D: TRBD2
J: TRBJ2-1
CDR3: CASRPRLAGVNEQFF
DNA: TGTGCCAGCAGGCCTAGACTAGCGGGAGTTAATGAGCAGTTCTTC

V: TRBV7-9
size: once
D: TRBD1
J: TRBJ2-7
CDR3: CASSVPGGGYEQYF
DNA: TGTGCCAGCAGCGTACCAGGGGGCGGCTACGAGCAGTACTTC

V: TRBV13
size: once
D: .
J: TRBJ2-3
CDR3: CASSSLGAGVPTDTQYF
DNA: TGTGCCAGCAGCTCCCTGGGTGCCGGGGTGCCCACAGATACGCAGTATTTT

V: TRBV5-4
size: .
D: .
J: TRBJ2-7
CDR3: CASSWALGQSAVYEQYF
DNA: TGTGCCAGCAGCTGGGCTTTAGGACAGTCCGCTGTCTACGAGCAGTACTTC

V: TRBV10-3
size: .
D: .
J: TRBJ2-3
CDR3: CAISEVGAGTDTQYF
DNA: TGTGCCATCAGCGAGGTGGGGGCCGGGACAGATACGCAGTATTTT

V: TRBV5-4
size: .
D: .
J: TRBJ2-7
CDR3: CASSLGFTSRADEQYF
DNA: TGTGCCAGCAGCTTGGGGTTCACTAGCCGGGCGGACGAGCAGTACTTC

V: TRBV6-5
size: .
D: .
J: TRBJ2-5
CDR3: CASSPGTLGEETQYF
DNA: TGTGCCAGCAGCCCCGGGACATTGGGAGAAGAGACCCAGTACTTC

V: TRBV18
size: .
D: .
J: TRBJ2-1
CDR3: CASSPQGQSSYNEQFF
DNA: TGTGCCAGCTCACCACAAGGGCAGAGCTCCTACAATGAGCAGTTCTTC

V: TRBV6-1
size: .
D: TRBD1
J: TRBJ2-7
CDR3: CASSTGQGPYEQYF
DNA: TGTGCCAGCAGTACGGGACAGGGGCCCTACGAGCAGTACTTC

V: TRBV7-6
size: .
D: TRBD2
J: TRBJ2-1
CDR3: CASSLFGSGRYNEQFF
DNA: TGTGCCAGCAGCTTATTCGGTAGCGGGAGATACAATGAGCAGTTCTTC

V: TRBV27
size: .
D: TRBD1
J: TRBJ1-1
CDR3: CASSSGQGDTEAFF
DNA: TGTGCCAGCAGTTCTGGACAGGGGGACACTGAAGCTTTCTTT

V: TRBV7-2
size: .
D: .
J: TRBJ2-3
CDR3: CASSLAGVLDTQYF
DNA: TGTGCCAGCAGCTTAGCGGGAGTTCTAGATACGCAGTATTTT

V: TRBV30
size: .
D: TRBD1
J: TRBJ2-7
CDR3: CAWSFLPRDRSYEQYF
DNA: TGTGCCTGGAGTTTCCTCCCCCGGGACAGATCCTACGAGCAGTACTTC

V: TRBV7-9
size: .
D: .
J: TRBJ2-3
CDR3: CASSPGETSTDTQYF
DNA: TGTGCCAGCAGCCCTGGGGAAACTAGCACAGATACGCAGTATTTT

V: TRBV13
size: .
D: .
J: TRBJ1-4
CDR3: CASSPGEQEKLFF
DNA: TGTGCCAGCAGTCCTGGGGAGCAAGAAAAACTGTTTTTT

V: TRBV7-2
size: .
D: TRBD2
J: TRBJ2-1
CDR3: CASSVRLAGGGNEQFF
DNA: TGTGCCAGCAGCGTCCGACTAGCGGGAGGGGGCAATGAGCAGTTCTTC

V: TRBV4-1
size: .
D: TRBD2
J: TRBJ2-3
CDR3: CASRIAGGSDTQYF
DNA: TGCGCCAGCAGGATAGCGGGAGGATCCGATACGCAGTATTTT

V: TRBV4-1
size: .
D: .
J: TRBJ2-1
CDR3: CASSQMGGNEQFF
DNA: TGCGCCAGCAGCCAAATGGGAGGCAATGAGCAGTTCTTC

V: TRBV29-1
size: .
D: .
J: TRBJ1-1
CDR3: CSVEGRPNSAEAFF
DNA: TGCAGCGTTGAGGGGCGGCCTAATAGCGCTGAAGCTTTCTTT

V: TRBV7-9
size: .
D: .
J: TRBJ2-7
CDR3: CASRGRGTVSEQYF
DNA: TGTGCCAGCAGGGGGCGCGGTACCGTGTCCGAGCAGTACTTC

V: TRBV15
size: .
D: .
J: TRBJ2-5
CDR3: CATRVWGQETQYF
DNA: TGTGCCACCCGAGTATGGGGCCAAGAGACCCAGTACTTC

V: TRBV4-1
size: .
D: TRBD1
J: TRBJ2-1
CDR3: CASSQLTGEVYNEQFF
DNA: TGCGCCAGCAGCCAATTGACAGGGGAGGTTTACAATGAGCAGTTCTTC

V: TRBV19
size: .
D: .
J: TRBJ1-4
CDR3: CASSPRGTGTTISTNEKLFF
DNA: TGTGCCAGTAGTCCCCGAGGAACAGGGACCACTATCTCAACTAATGAAAAACTGTTTTTT

V: TRBV4-1
size: .
D: TRBD1
J: TRBJ1-2
CDR3: CASSLTDRADNGYTF
DNA: TGCGCCAGCAGCTTAACGGACAGGGCGGATAATGGCTACACCTTC

V: TRBV27
size: .
D: .
J: TRBJ2-2
CDR3: CASSLSAGELFF
DNA: TGTGCCAGCAGTTTATCGGCCGGGGAGCTGTTTTTT

V: TRBV5-1
size: .
D: .
J: TRBJ2-7
CDR3: CASSLGTGYEQYF
DNA: TGCGCCAGCAGCTTGGGGACTGGCTACGAGCAGTACTTC

V: TRBV6-5
size: .
D: .
J: TRBJ1-2
CDR3: CASSPGSLLYGYTF
DNA: TGTGCCAGCAGCCCGGGCAGCCTCCTCTATGGCTACACCTTC

V: TRBV7-9
size: .
D: .
J: TRBJ1-4
CDR3: CASSFATNEKLFF
DNA: TGTGCCAGCAGCTTTGCAACTAATGAAAAACTGTTTTTT

V: TRBV29-1
size: .
D: .
J: TRBJ2-3
CDR3: CSPPSSLAVATDTQYF
DNA: TGCAGCCCCCCGTCCTCCCTAGCTGTCGCCACAGATACGCAGTATTTT

V: TRBV7-6
size: once
D: .
J: TRBJ1-5
CDR3: CASALGANSNQPQHF
DNA: TGTGCCAGCGCACTGGGAGCCAATAGCAATCAGCCCCAGCATTTT

V: TRBV27
size: .
D: .
J: TRBJ1-1
CDR3: CASSPGTANTEAFF
DNA: TGTGCCAGCAGCCCAGGGACGGCGAACACTGAAGCTTTCTTT

V: TRBV29-1
size: .
D: TRBD2
J: TRBJ2-7
CDR3: CSVEGLRETAYEQYF
DNA: TGCAGCGTCGAGGGTTTGCGGGAGACCGCCTACGAGCAGTACTTC

V: TRBV7-6
size: .
D: .
J: TRBJ1-5
CDR3: CASSLRRKRGVNQPQHF
DNA: TGTGCCAGCAGCTTAAGGCGGAAAAGGGGAGTCAATCAGCCCCAGCATTTT

V: TRBV6-5
size: .
D: .
J: TRBJ2-3
CDR3: CASSYLGDNTDTQYF
DNA: TGTGCCAGCAGTTACTTAGGGGACAACACAGATACGCAGTATTTT

V: TRBV4-1
size: .
D: TRBD1
J: TRBJ2-7
CDR3: CASSRTGTPYEQYF
DNA: TGCGCCAGCAGTAGGACAGGGACTCCCTACGAGCAGTACTTC

V: TRBV29-1
size: .
D: TRBD1
J: TRBJ2-1
CDR3: CSVGDSWDEQFF
DNA: TGCAGCGTTGGGGACAGCTGGGATGAGCAGTTCTTC

V: TRBV28
size: .
D: TRBD1
J: TRBJ1-1
CDR3: CASSPDPGQGSSNTEAFF
DNA: TGTGCCAGCAGCCCAGATCCGGGACAGGGCTCGTCTAACACTGAAGCTTTCTTT

V: TRBV11-2
size: .
D: TRBD2
J: TRBJ2-3
CDR3: CASSRGTTDTDTQYF
DNA: TGTGCCAGCAGCAGAGGGACTACAGACACAGATACGCAGTATTTT

V: TRBV27
size: .
D: .
J: TRBJ2-7
CDR3: CASSLRLGFTYEQYF
DNA: TGTGCCAGCAGTCTCCGACTAGGATTTACCTACGAGCAGTACTTC

V: TRBV7-6
size: .
D: TRBD2
J: TRBJ2-1
CDR3: CASSKQREQQFF
DNA: TGTGCCAGCAGCAAACAGCGGGAGCAGCAGTTCTTC

V: TRBV29-1
size: .
D: .
J: TRBJ2-7
CDR3: CSVRDSYEQYF
DNA: TGCAGCGTGAGAGACAGCTACGAGCAGTACTTC

V: TRBV29-1
size: .
D: .
J: TRBJ1-1
CDR3: CSVQGGGANTEAFF
DNA: TGCAGCGTTCAAGGAGGAGGAGCGAACACTGAAGCTTTCTTT

V: TRBV6-5
size: .
D: .
J: TRBJ2-3
CDR3: CASSYGGDGNTDTQYF
DNA: TGTGCCAGCAGTTACGGGGGTGACGGAAACACAGATACGCAGTATTTT

V: TRBV6-5
size: .
D: TRBD2
J: TRBJ2-7
CDR3: CASSPLGGFEQYF
DNA: TGTGCCAGCAGTCCCCTGGGAGGGTTCGAGCAGTACTTC